This TCR beta chain came from a study of T cell responses to AZD1222 COVID-19 vaccine. Study-wide findings and caveats: Donor demographics were predominantly white British with a female majority; clonal diversity may be underestimated.

Points on this clone: The antigen is undetermined.

Sequencing used immunoSEQ multiplex PCR; TCRdb keeps in-frame clones, though not all of them. Found here are roughly 150,000 clones, over 90% of them singletons; the top ten hold around 2.5%. The sample here was peripheral blood, taken on day 0 of AZD1222 vaccination. The sequence was collected from an adult in good health.

The CDR3 nucleotides are TGTGCCAGCAGGCCTTCTCGCAGCTCCTACGAGCAGTACTTC. It specifies CASRPSRSSYEQYF. The V and J genes are TRBV6-5 and TRBJ2-7; D not certain. CDR3 length: 14 amino acids. CDR1 MNHEY and CDR2 SVGAGI come from the germline V gene. Trimming removed 6 bases from V and 0 bases from J, with 12 bases in between.